This paragraph covers one T cell receptor (beta chain) sequence. TCRdb's copy holds only in-frame clones and misses some; the assay was immunoSEQ multiplex PCR. Of some 400,000 clones in the sample, approximately 93% were seen once. The source of the sample is a study of blood T cell repertoires in COVID-19. The trim removed 4 bases at V and 6 bases at J, leaving 4 bases unmatched. Germline CDR1 SGHRS, CDR2 YFSETQ. The CDR3 has 14 amino acids. The source is a woman aged 40 to 50 who had been exposed to COVID-19. V usage is TRBV5-1 and J usage is TRBJ2-1; 10 bases line up with TRBD2. Material: PBMCs or T cells enriched from blood (not recorded which). The chain's CDR3 is CASSIAGGPNEQFF. CDR3 in DNA: TGCGCCAGCAGCATAGCGGGGGGCCCCAATGAGCAGTTCTTC.